Below are 18 T cell receptor beta chains sequenced from a single sample in a study of T cells after yellow fever vaccination (dated by TCRdb to about 2019). Receptor libraries were prepared by 5' RACE. Reads for this sample came from an Illumina HiSeq 2500. TCRdb cleaned the public reads at Q25 with fastp, built clones with MiXCR and kept in-frame beta chains. Records with the same CDR3 protein are collapsed into one entry carrying the most frequent genes and DNA. The sample yields 100,000 to 150,000 distinct CDR3 sequences; 7.4% were counted once. The ten largest clonotypes hold about 2.7% of the sample. The treatment or condition label of this sample denotes: live attenuated yellow fever vaccine strain. The specimen was CD4+ T cells sorted from PBMCs, collected more than 8 days after the first yellow fever vaccination. The origin of the receptors is a man aged 18 to 35 who received the YFV17D yellow fever vaccine.

This clonotype was recorded many times. The chain recombines TRBV29-1 with TRBJ1-5; D remains ambiguous. Trimming took 6 bases from V and 3 from J, leaving 9 bases between them. There are 12 residues in the CDR3. Germline values: CDR1 SQVTM, CDR2 ANQGSEA. The CDR3 spells CSVKDFNQPQHF. CDR3 coding DNA: TGCAGCGTCAAAGATTTCAATCAGCCCCAGCATTTT.

This clonotype came up many times. The V and J genes are TRBV4-3 and TRBJ2-3, with unresolved D. The CDR3 covers 15 residues. Trimming pared 3 bases from V and 5 bases from J, leaving 15 bases between. Germline CDR1 LGHNA, CDR2 YSLEER. The CDR3: CASSQDISPVDTQYF. CDR3 coding DNA: TGCGCCAGCAGCCAGGATATTTCCCCCGTAGATACGCAGTATTTT.

This clonotype has at least ten counts. The J gene is TRBJ2-3, the V gene TRBV2; D call uncertain. The germline CDR1 and CDR2 sequences are SNHLY and FYNNEI. V was shortened by 8 bases and J by 5 bases, with 8 bases between the two germline ends. This CDR3 spans 11 amino acids. The CDR3 reads CASQNLDTQYF. For the CDR3, the DNA is TGTGCCAGCCAGAACTTAGATACGCAGTATTTT. Based on the CDR3 plus reference TRBV2 and TRBJ2-3, the full variable domain is EPEVTQTPSHQVTQMGQEVILRCVPISNHLYFYWYRQILGQKVEFLVSFYNNEISEKSEIFDDQFSVERPDGSNFTLKIRSTKLEDSAMYFCASQNLDTQYFGPGTRLTVL.

This clonotype was picked up many times. The CDR3 bases are TGTGCCAGCTCACCACCTTCGTCCCGTTACCAGCATTTT. This gives the protein CASSPPSSRYQHF. The rearrangement links TRBV18 to TRBJ1-5; D is ambiguous. This CDR3 comprises 13 residues. The germline V gene has CDR1 KGHSH and CDR2 LQKENI. V gave up 0 bases and J gave up 12 bases, with 12 bases separating them.

The sample holds many counts of this clonotype. This rearrangement joins TRBV15 to TRBJ1-4; D is possibly TRBD1 (6 bases). V shed 0 bases and J shed 5 bases, with 10 bases lying between them. CDR3 length equals 15 residues. Germline V lookup: CDR1 LNHNV, CDR2 YYDKDF (reference sequence). CDR3 amino acids: CATSREGAANEKLFF. The CDR3 DNA follows: TGTGCCACCAGCAGAGAGGGGGCGGCGAATGAAAAACTGTTTTTT.

This clonotype was counted at least ten times. CDR3 nucleotide sequence: TGTGCCAGCAGCTTAGGTGGCAGGTTCTATGGCTACACCTTC. Its protein is CASSLGGRFYGYTF. This rearrangement joins TRBV7-2 to TRBJ1-2; D uncertain. CDR1 and CDR2 (germline): SGHTA, FQGNSA. CDR3 length equals 14 residues. V was pared by 1 base and J by 4 bases, with 10 bases between. The full variable domain, in which reference TRBV7-2 and TRBJ1-2 provide the parts outside the CDR3, is GAGVSQSPSNKVTEKGKDVELRCDPISGHTALYWYRQSLGQGLEFLIYFQGNSAPDKSGLPSDRFSAERTGGSVSTLTIQRTQQEDSAVYLCASSLGGRFYGYTFGSGTRLTVV.

This clonotype was counted many times. V usage is TRBV29-1 and J usage is TRBJ2-1; D perhaps matches TRBD2 (6 bases). This CDR3 comprises 15 residues. Trimming cost V 0 bases and J 7 bases, with 16 bases left between them. Germline V lookup: CDR1 SQVTM, CDR2 ANQGSEA. The CDR3 is CSVEDHQTRGNEQFF. Here the CDR3 DNA reads TGCAGCGTTGAAGATCACCAAACTCGGGGGAATGAGCAGTTCTTC.

This rearrangement joins TRBV5-1 to TRBJ2-5; 11 bases map to TRBD1. The CDR3 contains 15 residues. Germline V gene data show CDR1 as SGHRS and CDR2 as YFSETQ. V trimming: 1 base; J trimming: 5 bases; junction bases outside the gene matches: 4. The CDR3 DNA reads as TGCGCCAGCAGCTTGACGGGACAGGGGGTGGAGACCCAGTACTTC. Protein: CASSLTGQGVETQYF.

This clonotype was seen ten or more times. This chain links TRBV14 with TRBJ2-1, with 11 bases that match TRBD2. Trimming cost V 6 bases and J 8 bases; bases outside gene matches: 9. Germline CDR1 SGHDN, CDR2 FVKESK. The CDR3 extends over 15 amino acids. In nucleotides, the CDR3 is TGTGCCAGCAGAATAGCGGGGGGGGAATCCCATGAGCAGTTCTTC. Translated: CASRIAGGESHEQFF.

Notes on this clonotype: This may be a read error: a much more frequent sequence differs by one nucleotide. The CDR3 coding sequence is TGTGCCAGCAGTTTATCGTACCAAGAGAACCAGTACTTC. It yields the protein CASSLSYQENQYF. J is TRBJ2-5 and V is TRBV27; no definite D call. This CDR3 contains 13 residues. CDR1 MNHEY and CDR2 SMNVEV come from the germline V gene (reference sequence).

A word on this clonotype: This could be a read error, since a much larger clone is one nucleotide away. The genes are TRBV11-1 and TRBJ2-2; D unresolved. V was shortened by 1 base and J by 9 bases, with 6 bases between the two germline ends. The V gene's germline CDR1 is SGHAT and CDR2 FQDESV (reference sequence). CDR3 length equals 12 residues. CDR3 bases: TGTGCCAGCAGCTTAGAGTTTAGGGAGCTGTTTTTT. As protein: CASSLEFRELFF.

Comment on this clonotype: A much larger clone sits a single nucleotide away, making a read error possible. The chain uses TRBV20-1 and TRBJ1-2; D remains unclear. The ends were cut back, 6 bases at V and 2 bases at J, with 13 bases in the middle. Germline V CDR1 and CDR2: DFQATT, SNEGSKA (reference sequence). The CDR3 has 13 amino acids. The CDR3 reads CSAAPEINYGYTF. The CDR3 DNA reads as TGCAGTGCCGCGCCAGAAATAAACTATGGCTACACCTTC.

This clonotype has ten or more counts. The chain couples TRBV12-3 or TRBV12-4 to TRBJ2-1, with a tentative D call TRBD2 (6 bases). V was pared by 6 bases and J by 3 bases, with 9 bases between. The CDR3 covers 13 residues. The CDR3 DNA reads as TGTGCCAGCAGCGGGACTTTCTACAATGAGCAGTTCTTC. It encodes CASSGTFYNEQFF.

This clonotype was observed at least ten times. This chain uses TRBV7-2 with TRBJ1-5; no reliable D call. Per the germline V gene, CDR1 is SGHTA and CDR2 is FQGNSA. This CDR3 spans 14 amino acids. V was trimmed by 1 base and J by 4 bases, leaving 8 bases between them. CDR3 residues: CASSLEGGNQPQHF. CDR3 DNA sequence: TGTGCCAGCAGCTTAGAGGGTGGGAATCAGCCCCAGCATTTT. The full variable domain, with the rest looked up from reference TRBV7-2 and TRBJ1-5, is GAGVSQSPSNKVTEKGKDVELRCDPISGHTALYWYRQSLGQGLEFLIYFQGNSAPDKSGLPSDRFSAERTGGSVSTLTIQRTQQEDSAVYLCASSLEGGNQPQHFGDGTRLSIL.

Details on this clonotype: Just one base apart from a much larger clone, this may be a read error. CDR3 nucleotide sequence: TGTGCCAGCAGGGGGGACGAGTCAAAACAGTACGTC. Translation: CASRGDESKQYV. The chain has TRBV2 and TRBJ2-7; D is tentatively TRBD1 or TRBD2 (5 bases each). V was pared by 6 bases and J by 10 bases, with 16 bases between. The CDR3 runs to 12 residues. CDR1 and CDR2 from the germline V gene are SNHLY and FYNNEI.

This clonotype was seen a few times. The rearrangement joins TRBV28 to TRBJ2-5; 7 nucleotides match TRBD1. J was trimmed by 5 bases and V by 6 bases; bases with no gene match: 3. The CDR3 spans 12 residues. The germline V gene has CDR1 MDHEN and CDR2 SYDVKM. The CDR3 nucleotides read TGTGCCAGCAGCCAGACAGGGGAGACCCAGTACTTC. This translates into CASSQTGETQYF.

This clonotype was recorded at least ten times. This chain uses TRBV28 with TRBJ1-6, with 7 bases matching TRBD1. The germline CDR1 and CDR2 sequences are MDHEN and SYDVKM. Trimming took 5 bases from V and 19 from J; bases not matched to a gene: 14. This CDR3 spans 13 amino acids. The CDR3 region has the DNA TGTGCCAGCAGTCGACCGGGACAGAGAGGGTGTCACTTT. It yields the protein CASSRPGQRGCHF. The variable domain in full, completed from reference TRBV28 and TRBJ1-6, reads DVKVTQSSRYLVKRTGEKVFLECVQDMDHENMFWYRQDPGLGLRLIYFSYDVKMKEKGDIPEGYSVSREKKERFSLILESASTNQTSMYLCASSRPGQRGCHFGNGTRLTVT.

This clonotype was recorded many times. The chain carries TRBV7-2 and TRBJ1-5; D gene ambiguous. V was trimmed by 3 bases and J by 7 bases, leaving 10 bases between them. The CDR3 runs 13 residues. Per germline, CDR1 SGHTA and CDR2 FQGNSA. The CDR3 DNA is TGTGCCAGCAGCTTCGGGGTAGGCCAGCCCCAGCATTTT. Translating it yields CASSFGVGQPQHF.